This TCR beta chain was profiled in a study of blood T cell repertoires in COVID-19. About the study: PBMCs, B-cell-depleted T cells, or T cells were the source of the cDNA or gDNA that made up the material.

Original handling: Counts of nucleated cells, estimated from reference gene primer amplification, were obtained. Sequencing used immunoSEQ multiplex PCR; TCRdb keeps in-frame clones, though not all of them. D and trimming come from the DNA, and the V and J calls and clone size come from that table. The data contain over 250,000 clones, 70% to 90% of them singletons. Recruited during active infection, patients (from Seattle) were subsequently followed longitudinally. The CDR3 spans 19 residues. The germline V gene encodes CDR1 MGHRA and CDR2 YSYEKL. With V trimmed by 0 bases and J by 4 bases, 12 bases remained unmatched.

The sequence derives from a woman aged 50 to 60 with COVID-19, enrolled during active disease. The sequencing input was peripheral blood. The chain carries TRBV4-1 and TRBJ2-2; the match to TRBD2 covers 9 bases. For the CDR3, the DNA is TGCGCCAGCAGCCAAGAAAGGGTTAGCGGGAGAAGTAGCACCGGGGAGCTGTTTTTT. Translation: CASSQERVSGRSSTGELFF.